One and the same sample provided the 26 T cell receptor beta chains below, sequenced in a study of spatial heterogeneity in lung cancer (dated by TCRdb to the late 2010s). General conclusions and limits of the study: The number of expanded intratumoral alpha and beta TCRs correlated with the tumor nonsynonymous mutation count.

This sample's time point label indicates: sample taken at primary tumor resection. The antigens of these receptors remain unknown. Library preparation used 5' RACE. The sample was run on a NextSeq 500. The raw public data were reprocessed by TCRdb itself: fastp quality trimming at Q25, MiXCR clonotype calling, in-frame beta chains only. Rows matching on CDR3 protein sequence are summarized as one entry with the most common DNA and genes. The sample yields 5,000 to 7,500 distinct CDR3 sequences; about 16% were counted once. About 9.4% of the sample is taken by the ten largest. This sample comprised lung tumor tissue, obtained at surgery. Source of these receptors: a male donor with early-stage non-small cell lung cancer.

There are a few counts of this clonotype. This beta chain was picked up by a library intended for alpha chains and is off target, so its count carries little meaning. The CDR3 spells CSARALAETQYF. The CDR3 nucleotides read TGCAGTGCGCGAGCATTAGCGGAGACCCAGTACTTC. The J gene is TRBJ2-5, the V gene TRBV20-1; D is possibly TRBD2 (5 bases). The CDR3 runs to 12 residues. Trimming pared 6 bases from V and 5 bases from J, leaving 13 bases between. Germline CDR1 reads DFQATT; CDR2 reads SNEGSKA (reference sequence).

This clonotype is categorized as medium-sized (0.01 to 0.1%). This beta chain appears as a stray read in a library generated for alpha chains; its size is not informative. This sequence joins TRBV9 and TRBJ2-1; 11 bases fit TRBD1. Germline V CDR1 and CDR2: SGDLS, YYNGEE. The CDR3 sequence is 15 residues long. V shed 0 bases, J shed 9 bases, and the junction held 5 bases outside the gene matches. CDR3 nucleotides: TGTGCCAGCAGCGTAGCTTTGGGACAGGGGGTTGAGCAGTTCTTC. As protein: CASSVALGQGVEQFF.

As to this clonotype: This beta chain came through as a stray read in a library set up for alpha chains, and its size says little. This chain connects TRBV6-1 to TRBJ2-3, with 7 positions matching TRBD2. CDR1 is MNHNS, CDR2 SASEGT, per germline. Losses at the gene ends were 1 base for V and 2 bases for J; bases not matched to a gene: 6. The length of the CDR3 is 16 residues. This chain's CDR3 is CASSEEGSGATDTQYF. CDR3 DNA sequence: TGTGCCAGCAGTGAAGAAGGCAGCGGGGCCACAGATACGCAGTATTTT.

A remark on this clonotype: Because the library targeted alpha chains, this beta chain is an off-target read whose size means little. The chain combines TRBV12-3 or TRBV12-4 with TRBJ2-5, with 7 bases identical to TRBD2. The CDR3 covers 13 residues. J gave up 9 bases and V 7 bases, and 11 bases lay outside the gene matches. CDR3 bases: TGTGCCAGCACTCACGGGGGGAGAGTGGCCCAGTACTTC. Protein product: CASTHGGRVAQYF.

Turning to this clonotype: The library was prepared for alpha chains; this beta chain is a stray read, so its frequency means little. V usage is TRBV20-1 and J usage is TRBJ1-1; no clear D. Per germline, CDR1 DFQATT and CDR2 SNEGSKA (reference sequence). Trimming left V 3 bases short and J 5 bases short, with 19 bases between. This CDR3 contains 15 residues. In nucleotides, the CDR3 is TGCAGTGCTAGTCGGCGGGGAACAGCAACGACTGAAGCTTTCTTT. Encoded protein: CSASRRGTATTEAFF.

Relative to its sample, this clonotype is medium-sized. This beta chain is an unintended read in a library built for alpha chains; its size means little. The chain uses TRBV7-6 and TRBJ2-7; 10 nucleotides agree with TRBD1. V shed 0 bases, J shed 9 bases, and the junction held 11 bases outside the gene matches. The CDR3 runs 16 residues. Looked up from germline, CDR1 is SGHVS and CDR2 is FNYEAQ. The chain's CDR3 is CASSLADRGPPEGQYF. CDR3 nucleotides: TGTGCCAGCAGCTTAGCCGACAGGGGGCCTCCCGAGGGGCAGTACTTC.

By share, this clonotype ranks as medium-sized (0.01 to 0.1%). Within a library made for alpha chains, this beta chain is off target, and its count is uninformative. The CDR3 DNA follows: TGTGCCATCAGTGAGTCTGGAGGGACAGTTAATCAGCCCCAGCATTTT. Protein sequence: CAISESGGTVNQPQHF. This chain joins TRBV10-3 and TRBJ1-5; 7 bases agree with TRBD1. The CDR3 runs 16 residues. Trimming at V came to 0 bases and at J to 4 bases, leaving 6 bases not matched to a gene. Looked up from germline, CDR1 is ENHRY and CDR2 is SYGVKD.

By its share, this clonotype is medium-sized. Found in a library prepared for alpha chains, this beta chain is an off-target read, and its abundance has little meaning. This chain links TRBV7-2 with TRBJ2-3, with D perhaps matching TRBD2 (6 bases). CDR1 is SGHTA and CDR2 is FQGNSA in the germline V gene. This CDR3 has 15 amino acids. Trimming pared 2 bases from V and 1 base from J, leaving 10 bases between. CDR3: CASSLRRGGTDTQYF. CDR3 DNA: TGTGCCAGCAGCTTAAGGCGGGGCGGCACAGATACGCAGTATTTT.

This clonotype is classed as medium-sized. This beta chain lies outside the target of a library built for alpha chains; its clone size means little. V usage is TRBV12-3 or TRBV12-4 and J usage is TRBJ1-1; no clear D. Trimming stripped 5 bases from V and 0 bases from J, with 10 bases between. The CDR3 spans 14 residues. This CDR3 reads CASSPLAVNTEAFF. CDR3 DNA sequence: TGTGCCAGCAGTCCTTTAGCCGTGAACACTGAAGCTTTCTTT.

Note on this clonotype: This beta chain is a stray sequence in a library constructed for alpha chains; its clone size is not meaningful. The chain uses TRBV13 and TRBJ2-2; D possibly corresponds to TRBD2 (6 bases). Germline CDR1 PRHDT, CDR2 FYEKMQ (reference sequence). The germline V and J ends were trimmed by 5 bases and 1 base, with 17 bases remaining between them. CDR3 size: 17 residues. The DNA for the CDR3 is TGTGCCAGCAGCCCACCTCGGGGCGGGGAGAACACCGGGGAGCTGTTTTTT. As protein: CASSPPRGGENTGELFF.

This clonotype counts as medium-sized. A library made for alpha chains picked up this beta chain off target, so its size means little. This rearrangement joins TRBV29-1 to TRBJ2-7, with TRBD1 identical over 8 bases. Germline V gene lookup returns CDR1 SQVTM and CDR2 ANQGSEA. The CDR3 runs 13 residues. Germline trimming cut 8 bases from V and 2 bases from J; bases unmatched to any gene: 8. The CDR3 DNA reads TGCAGCATCCGGACAGGGAAAGCCTACGAGCAGTACTTC. Amino acids: CSIRTGKAYEQYF.

Notes on this clonotype: Since it is a stray read in a library aimed at alpha chains, this beta chain has a size that is not meaningful. The CDR3 nucleotides are TGCGCCAGCAGCCAAGGGGTAAGGAACACTGAAGCTTTCTTT. Protein product: CASSQGVRNTEAFF. The chain employs TRBV5-1 and TRBJ1-1; TRBD1 might be the D (5 bases). The CDR3 loop spans 14 amino acids. The ends were cut back, 4 bases at V and 1 base at J, with 11 bases in the middle. Germline assignment: CDR1 SGHRS and CDR2 YFSETQ.

To note about this clonotype: This beta chain turned up in a library designed for alpha chains; as an off-target read, its abundance says little. The chain combines TRBV18 with TRBJ2-1; either TRBD1 or TRBD2 may supply D (5 bases each). The CDR3 sequence is 16 residues long. Trimming removed 3 bases from V and 0 bases from J, with 12 bases in between. Germline V CDR1 and CDR2: KGHSH, LQKENI. The CDR3 nucleotides read TGTGCCAGCTCACCGGGGGTGACGCACTCCTACAATGAGCAGTTCTTC. Translated, it gives CASSPGVTHSYNEQFF.

By its share, this clonotype is medium-sized. This beta chain is off target for a library built for alpha chains, so its abundance means little. This sequence joins TRBV5-5 and TRBJ2-7, with 10 positions matching TRBD2. The CDR3 consists of 14 residues. V shed 0 bases and J 3 bases; nucleotides not matched to a gene: 0. Looked up from germline, CDR1 is SGHKS and CDR2 is YYEKEE (reference sequence). In DNA form, the CDR3 reads TGTGCCAGCAGCTTGGGGACTAGCGGCTACGAGCAGTACTTC. The encoded protein is CASSLGTSGYEQYF.

This clonotype is medium-sized. Because this beta chain is a stray read in a library intended to capture alpha chains, its abundance should not be given much weight. The V call is TRBV3-1, the J call TRBJ2-7; D gene uncertain. This CDR3 is 13 amino acids long. V was clipped by 4 bases and J by 0 bases, with 7 bases between them. Germline V gives CDR1 LGHDT, CDR2 YNNKEL (reference sequence). CDR3 bases: TGTGCCAGCAGCCGGGGTCCCTCCTACGAGCAGTACTTC. Amino acid sequence: CASSRGPSYEQYF.

This clonotype was observed at least ten times. This beta chain is off target for a library built for alpha chains, so its abundance means little. V gene TRBV11-3 combines with J gene TRBJ2-1; 11 bases are shared with TRBD2. This CDR3 is 16 amino acids long. V was pared by 6 bases and J by 7 bases, with 11 bases of the junction left unmatched. CDR1 and CDR2 from the germline V gene are SGHNT and YENEEA. The CDR3 spells CASRETGTSGKNEQFF. CDR3 bases: TGTGCCAGCAGGGAAACCGGGACTAGCGGAAAAAATGAGCAGTTCTTC. The full variable domain, its missing parts supplied by reference TRBV11-3 and TRBJ2-1, is EAGVVQSPRYKIIEKKQPVAFWCNPISGHNTLYWYLQNLGQGPELLIRYENEEAVDDSQLPKDRFSAERLKGVDSTLKIQPAELGDSAVYLCASRETGTSGKNEQFFGPGTRLTVL.

This clonotype ranks as medium-sized. The size of this beta chain means little, since it is a stray read in a library made for alpha chains. This sequence joins TRBV5-6 and TRBJ1-2; no clear D. The CDR3 runs 14 residues. V was shortened by 0 bases and J by 3 bases, with 9 bases between the two germline ends. Germline V gene sequence: CDR1 SGHDT, CDR2 YYEEEE. In nucleotides, the CDR3 is TGTGCCAGCAGCTTGGGACTGCGGGACTATGGCTACACCTTC. This translates into CASSLGLRDYGYTF.

This clonotype was seen a handful of times. This beta chain is a stray sequence in a library constructed for alpha chains; its clone size is not meaningful. This sequence joins TRBV7-9 and TRBJ2-5, with TRBD2 identical over 10 bases. V trimming: 5 bases; J trimming: 2 bases; junction bases outside the gene matches: 2. The CDR3 is made up of 14 amino acids. Germline V gene sequence: CDR1 SEHNR, CDR2 FQNEAQ (reference sequence). Here the CDR3 reads CASSPSGSQETQYF. CDR3 nucleotides: TGTGCCAGCAGCCCTAGCGGGAGTCAAGAGACCCAGTACTTC.

Notes on this clonotype: Since it is a stray read in a library aimed at alpha chains, this beta chain has a size that is not meaningful. The chain recombines TRBV4-3 with TRBJ1-6, with 9 bases fitting TRBD1. With 0 bases clipped from V and 8 bases from J, the junction kept 5 bases outside the gene matches. Germline values: CDR1 LGHNA, CDR2 YSLEER. The CDR3 runs to 16 residues. CDR3 sequence: CASSQDSGQGYSPLHF. DNA of the CDR3: TGCGCCAGCAGCCAAGACTCGGGACAGGGCTATTCACCCCTCCACTTT.

In its sample, this clonotype is medium-sized (0.01 to 0.1%). This beta chain is a stray sequence in a library constructed for alpha chains; its clone size is not meaningful. V and J are TRBV9 and TRBJ2-3; TRBD1 matches at 8 bases. The V gene end was trimmed by 4 bases and the J gene end by 0 bases; junction bases not matched to a gene: 4. The CDR3 length is 15 residues. CDR1 is SGDLS, CDR2 YYNGEE, per germline. The CDR3, as DNA: TGTGCCAGCAGCCCGCGACAGGGGAGCACAGATACGCAGTATTTT. Protein: CASSPRQGSTDTQYF.

To note about this clonotype: This beta chain is a stray sequence in a library constructed for alpha chains; its clone size is not meaningful. J is TRBJ2-1 and V is TRBV3-1; TRBD2 aligns across 9 bases. Unmatched junction bases numbered 4, after V lost 0 bases and J lost 10 bases. CDR1 and CDR2 from the germline V gene are LGHDT and YNNKEL (reference sequence). This CDR3 has 14 amino acids. The CDR3 reads CASSQDGLAREQFF. DNA for the CDR3: TGTGCCAGCAGCCAAGACGGACTAGCGAGGGAGCAGTTCTTC.

With regard to this clonotype: As an off-target read in a library built for alpha chains, this beta chain has a frequency of little significance. The chain is built from TRBV29-1 and TRBJ1-2, with a tentative D call TRBD1 (6 bases). Between the trimmed V and J ends, which lost 7 bases and 8 bases, there was a span of 14 bases. Germline V CDR1 and CDR2: SQVTM, ANQGSEA. The CDR3 sequence is 11 residues long. The CDR3 bases are TGCAGCGCCAACCATAGGGGGGGCTACACCTTC. Translated, it gives CSANHRGGYTF.

This clonotype showed up just a few times. Since the library was made to target alpha chains, this beta chain is a stray read and its abundance is not meaningful. The chain links TRBV6-2 or TRBV6-3 to TRBJ1-5; D is unresolved. The CDR3 is 17 residues long. V was shortened by 5 bases and J by 1 base, with 18 bases between the two germline ends. Germline assignment: CDR1 MNHEY and CDR2 SVGEGT. The CDR3 region is CASSNTITPGSNQPQHF. The CDR3 coding sequence is TGTGCCAGCAGTAACACGATTACCCCTGGGAGCAATCAGCCCCAGCATTTT.

In its sample, this clonotype was seen a few times. This beta chain slipped into a library made for alpha chains as a stray read, so its size is not meaningful. The chain employs TRBV24-1 and TRBJ1-4; D is perhaps TRBD1 (5 bases). Germline V gene data show CDR1 as KGHDR and CDR2 as SFDVKD. This CDR3 has 14 residues. Trimming cost V 2 bases and J 7 bases, with 10 bases left between them. In DNA form, the CDR3 reads TGTGCCACCAGTGATTCCTCGACAGCTGAAAAACTGTTTTTT. This sequence encodes CATSDSSTAEKLFF.

This clonotype is medium-sized (0.01 to 0.1%). The library was built for alpha chains, so this beta chain is an off-target read and its size means little. This chain joins TRBV28 and TRBJ2-5; no clear D gene. V gave up 8 bases and J gave up 1 base, with 17 bases separating them. The CDR3 consists of 15 residues. Germline values: CDR1 MDHEN, CDR2 SYDVKM. The CDR3 spells CASLSVAAPQETQYF. CDR3 nucleotide sequence: TGTGCCAGCCTTAGTGTGGCAGCCCCCCAAGAGACCCAGTACTTC. The complete variable domain, with remaining parts taken from reference TRBV28 and TRBJ2-5, reads DVKVTQSSRYLVKRTGEKVFLECVQDMDHENMFWYRQDPGLGLRLIYFSYDVKMKEKGDIPEGYSVSREKKERFSLILESASTNQTSMYLCASLSVAAPQETQYFGPGTRLLVL.

This clonotype is medium-sized within its sample. Since the library was made to target alpha chains, this beta chain is a stray read and its abundance is not meaningful. The chain has TRBV28 and TRBJ2-1; TRBD2 agrees at 7 bases. V lost 11 bases and J lost 1; bases outside the gene matches: 8. This CDR3 comprises 14 residues. Germline V gene sequence: CDR1 MDHEN, CDR2 SYDVKM. The DNA of the CDR3 is TGTGCCGTCCCTAGCGGAGGTTCCTACAATGAGCAGTTCTTC. Its protein is CAVPSGGSYNEQFF.